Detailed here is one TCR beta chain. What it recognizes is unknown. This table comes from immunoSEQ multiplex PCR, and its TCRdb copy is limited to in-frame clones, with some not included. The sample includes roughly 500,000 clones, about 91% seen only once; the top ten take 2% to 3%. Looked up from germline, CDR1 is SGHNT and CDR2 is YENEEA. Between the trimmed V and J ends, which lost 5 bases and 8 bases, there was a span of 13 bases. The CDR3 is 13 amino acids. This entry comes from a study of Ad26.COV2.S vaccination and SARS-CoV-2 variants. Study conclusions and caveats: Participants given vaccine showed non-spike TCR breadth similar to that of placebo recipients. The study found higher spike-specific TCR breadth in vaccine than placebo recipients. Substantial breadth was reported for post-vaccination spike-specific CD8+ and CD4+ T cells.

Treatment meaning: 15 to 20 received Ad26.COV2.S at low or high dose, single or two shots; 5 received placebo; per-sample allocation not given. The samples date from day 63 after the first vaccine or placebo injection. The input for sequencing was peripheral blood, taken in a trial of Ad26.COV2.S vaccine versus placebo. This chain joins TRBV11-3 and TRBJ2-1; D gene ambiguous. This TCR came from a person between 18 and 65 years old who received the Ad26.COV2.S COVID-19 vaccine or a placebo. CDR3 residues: CASSLSWAHEQFF. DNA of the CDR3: TGTGCCAGCAGCCTGTCTTGGGCTCATGAGCAGTTCTTC.